This T cell receptor (beta chain) was documented in a study of cytomegalovirus exposure and HLA in healthy donors. The primer mix had 60 Vbeta and 13 Jbeta primers. Assay: immunoSEQ multiplex PCR; the TCRdb copy retains only in-frame clones and omits some. The table includes roughly 140,000 clones, over 8% detected once. This clone was picked up a small number of times. V lost 1 base to trimming and J lost 4 bases, with 14 bases between them. The CDR3 has 16 residues. Germline V gene sequence: CDR1 LGHNA, CDR2 YSLEER. Sequenced sample: PBMCs. The TCR sequence derives from a male donor in good health and CMV-seronegative. The genes are TRBV4-3 and TRBJ2-1; TRBD2 is a possible D gene (5 bases). The CDR3 here is CASSQGARALYNEQFF. The CDR3 DNA reads as TGCGCCAGCAGCCAAGGGGCGAGGGCCCTTTACAATGAGCAGTTCTTC.